This T cell receptor (beta chain) was recovered during a study of Ad26.COV2.S vaccination and SARS-CoV-2 variants. Overall study context: By the intramuscular route, Ad26.COV2.S was given once, or twice 56 days apart. Regarding the study as a whole: It was reported that spike-specific CD8+ and CD4+ T cell responses were substantially broad after vaccination.

A note on this clone: Antigen: not known.

The protocol was immunoSEQ multiplex PCR, while the TCRdb copy is restricted to in-frame clones and leaves out a portion. This sample has a few hundred thousand clones, with around 87% found just once. Noted treatment: some 19 received Ad26.COV2.S at low or high dose, single or two shots; about 5 received placebo; per-sample allocation not given. The samples were gathered on day 63 after the first injection of vaccine or placebo. Donor was an adult aged 18-55 years in Boston. The CDR3 has 15 residues. The germline V gene encodes CDR1 SGHAT and CDR2 FQNNGV. Losses at the gene ends were 2 bases for V and 6 bases for J; bases not matched to a gene: 8.

The chain joins TRBV11-2 to TRBJ2-7, with TRBD1 matching over 9 bases. The receptor's source is a person between 18 and 65 years old who received the Ad26.COV2.S COVID-19 vaccine or a placebo. The input for sequencing was peripheral blood, taken in a trial of Ad26.COV2.S vaccine versus placebo. CDR3 amino acids: CASSLPGQGRVEQYF. CDR3 in DNA: TGTGCCAGCAGCTTACCCGGACAGGGGAGGGTCGAGCAGTACTTC.